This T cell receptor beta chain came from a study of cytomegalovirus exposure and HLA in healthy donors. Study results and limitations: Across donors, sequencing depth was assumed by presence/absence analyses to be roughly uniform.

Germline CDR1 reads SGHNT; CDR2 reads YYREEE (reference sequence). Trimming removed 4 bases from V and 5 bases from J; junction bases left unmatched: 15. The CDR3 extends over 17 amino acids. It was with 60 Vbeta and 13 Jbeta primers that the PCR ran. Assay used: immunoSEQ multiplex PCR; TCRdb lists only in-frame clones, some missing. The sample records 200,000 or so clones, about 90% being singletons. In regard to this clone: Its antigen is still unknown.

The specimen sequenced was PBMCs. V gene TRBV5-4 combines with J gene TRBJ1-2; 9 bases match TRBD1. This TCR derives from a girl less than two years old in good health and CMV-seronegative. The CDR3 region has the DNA TGTGCCAGCAGCAAATCCGGGACAGGGCCCCACTTATATGGCTACACCTTC. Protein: CASSKSGTGPHLYGYTF.